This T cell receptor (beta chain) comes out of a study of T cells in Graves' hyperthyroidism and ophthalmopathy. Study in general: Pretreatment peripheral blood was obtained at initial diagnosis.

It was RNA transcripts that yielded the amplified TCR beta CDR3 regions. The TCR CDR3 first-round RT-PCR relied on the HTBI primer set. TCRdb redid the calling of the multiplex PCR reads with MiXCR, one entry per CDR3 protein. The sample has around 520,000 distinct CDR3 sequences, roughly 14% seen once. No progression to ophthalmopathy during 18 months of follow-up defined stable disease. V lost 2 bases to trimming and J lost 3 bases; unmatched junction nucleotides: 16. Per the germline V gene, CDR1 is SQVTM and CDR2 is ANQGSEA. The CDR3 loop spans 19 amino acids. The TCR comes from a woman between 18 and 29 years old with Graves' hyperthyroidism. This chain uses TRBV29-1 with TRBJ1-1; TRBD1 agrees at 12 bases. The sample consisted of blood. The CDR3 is CSVERIPGQGAFGDTEAFF. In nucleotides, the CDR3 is TGCAGCGTTGAACGGATCCCGGGACAGGGGGCTTTCGGGGACACTGAAGCTTTCTTT.